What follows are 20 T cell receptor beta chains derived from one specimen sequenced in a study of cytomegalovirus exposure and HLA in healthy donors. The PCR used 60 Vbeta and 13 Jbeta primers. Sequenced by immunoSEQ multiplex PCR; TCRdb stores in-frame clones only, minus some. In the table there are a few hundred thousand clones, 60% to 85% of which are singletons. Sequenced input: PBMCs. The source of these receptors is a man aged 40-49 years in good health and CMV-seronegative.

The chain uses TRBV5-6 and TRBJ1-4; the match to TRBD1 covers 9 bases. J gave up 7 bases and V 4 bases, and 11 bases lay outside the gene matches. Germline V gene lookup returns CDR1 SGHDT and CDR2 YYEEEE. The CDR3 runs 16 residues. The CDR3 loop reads CASSRFSGTGIEKLFF. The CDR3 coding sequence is TGTGCCAGCAGCCGGTTTAGTGGGACAGGGATTGAAAAACTGTTTTTT.

The CDR3 bases are TGCAGCGTTGCGGGGGGGGCAACAGATACGCAGTATTTT. Its protein product is CSVAGGATDTQYF. The chain joins TRBV29-1 to TRBJ2-3, with 8 bases identical to TRBD2. This CDR3 contains 13 residues. Germline trimming cut 4 bases from V and 3 bases from J; bases unmatched to any gene: 3. Germline V gene lookup returns CDR1 SQVTM and CDR2 ANQGSEA.

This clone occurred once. The CDR3 spells CASRRTHSGGNSNQPQHF. Written as DNA, the CDR3 is TGTGCCAGTCGAAGGACACACTCAGGAGGGAATAGCAATCAGCCCCAGCATTTT. This chain links TRBV19 with TRBJ1-5; D might be TRBD1 (5 bases). Per germline, CDR1 LNHDA and CDR2 SQIVND (reference sequence). The CDR3 consists of 18 residues. V shed 8 bases and J shed 0 bases, with 23 bases lying between them.

Here the CDR3 reads CASMKTGINEKLFF. Here the CDR3 DNA reads TGTGCCAGTATGAAGACAGGGATTAATGAAAAACTGTTTTTT. The chain combines TRBV19 with TRBJ1-4; 7 bases line up with TRBD1. The CDR3 contains 14 residues. Trimming at V came to 7 bases and at J to 4 bases, leaving 6 bases not matched to a gene. CDR1 and CDR2 (germline): LNHDA, SQIVND (reference sequence).

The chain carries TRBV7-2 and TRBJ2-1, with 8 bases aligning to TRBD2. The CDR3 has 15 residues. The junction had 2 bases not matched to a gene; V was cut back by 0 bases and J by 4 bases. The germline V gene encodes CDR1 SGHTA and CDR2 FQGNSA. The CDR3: CASSLAGLGYNEQFF. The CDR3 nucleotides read TGTGCCAGCAGCTTAGCGGGACTAGGGTACAATGAGCAGTTCTTC.

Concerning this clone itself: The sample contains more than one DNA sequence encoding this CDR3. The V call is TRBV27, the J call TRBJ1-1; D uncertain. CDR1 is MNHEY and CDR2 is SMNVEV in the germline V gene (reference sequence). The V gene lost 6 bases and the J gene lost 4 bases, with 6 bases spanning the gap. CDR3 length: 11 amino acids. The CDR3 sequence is CASRRGTEAFF. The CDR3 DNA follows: TGTGCCAGCAGGCGAGGCACTGAAGCTTTCTTT.

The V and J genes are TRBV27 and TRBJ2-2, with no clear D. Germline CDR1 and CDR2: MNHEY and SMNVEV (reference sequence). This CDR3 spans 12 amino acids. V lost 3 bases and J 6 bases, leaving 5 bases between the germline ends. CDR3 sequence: CASSFPAGELFF. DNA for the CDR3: TGTGCCAGCAGTTTCCCTGCCGGGGAGCTGTTTTTT.

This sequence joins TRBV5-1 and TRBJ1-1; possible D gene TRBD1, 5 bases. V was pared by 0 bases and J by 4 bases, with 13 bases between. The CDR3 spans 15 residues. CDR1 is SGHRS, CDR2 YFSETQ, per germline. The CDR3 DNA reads TGCGCCAGCAGCTTGGGGGCGGGGGATCTCACTGAAGCTTTCTTT. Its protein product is CASSLGAGDLTEAFF.

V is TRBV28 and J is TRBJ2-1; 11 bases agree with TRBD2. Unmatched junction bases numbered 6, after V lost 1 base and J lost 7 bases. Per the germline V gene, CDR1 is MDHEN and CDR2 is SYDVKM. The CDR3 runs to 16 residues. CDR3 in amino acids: CASSLYSGGEGNEQFF. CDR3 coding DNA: TGTGCCAGCAGTTTATATAGCGGGGGGGAAGGGAATGAGCAGTTCTTC.

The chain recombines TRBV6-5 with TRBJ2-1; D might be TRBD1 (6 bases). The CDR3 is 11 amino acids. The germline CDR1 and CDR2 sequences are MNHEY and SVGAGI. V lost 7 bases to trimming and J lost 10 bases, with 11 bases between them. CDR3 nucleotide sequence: TGTGCCAGCACCAAAGGGACAGAGCAGTTCTTC. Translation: CASTKGTEQFF.

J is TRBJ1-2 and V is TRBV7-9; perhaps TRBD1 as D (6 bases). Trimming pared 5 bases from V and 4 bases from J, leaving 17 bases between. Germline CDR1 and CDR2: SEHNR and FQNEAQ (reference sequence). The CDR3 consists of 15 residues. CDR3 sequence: CASSPTTGGPYGYTF. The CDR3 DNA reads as TGTGCCAGCAGCCCTACGACAGGTGGGCCCTATGGCTACACCTTC.

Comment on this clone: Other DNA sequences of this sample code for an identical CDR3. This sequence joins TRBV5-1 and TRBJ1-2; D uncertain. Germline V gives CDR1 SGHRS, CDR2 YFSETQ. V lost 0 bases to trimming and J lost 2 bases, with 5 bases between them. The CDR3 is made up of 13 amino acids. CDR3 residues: CASSLGGNYGYTF. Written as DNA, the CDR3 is TGCGCCAGCAGCTTGGGCGGGAACTATGGCTACACCTTC.

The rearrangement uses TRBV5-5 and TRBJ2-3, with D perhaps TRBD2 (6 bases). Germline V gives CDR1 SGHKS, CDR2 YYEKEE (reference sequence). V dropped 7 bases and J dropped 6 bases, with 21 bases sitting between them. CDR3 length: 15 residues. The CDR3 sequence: CASVTSGARVDTQYF. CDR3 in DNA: TGTGCCAGCGTCACATCGGGAGCTCGTGTGGATACGCAGTATTTT.

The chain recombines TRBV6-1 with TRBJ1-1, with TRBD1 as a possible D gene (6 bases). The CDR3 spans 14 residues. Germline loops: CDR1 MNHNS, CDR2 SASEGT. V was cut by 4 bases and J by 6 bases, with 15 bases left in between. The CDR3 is CASSAGGAISEAFF. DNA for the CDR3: TGTGCCAGCAGTGCGGGGGGCGCGATCTCTGAAGCTTTCTTT.

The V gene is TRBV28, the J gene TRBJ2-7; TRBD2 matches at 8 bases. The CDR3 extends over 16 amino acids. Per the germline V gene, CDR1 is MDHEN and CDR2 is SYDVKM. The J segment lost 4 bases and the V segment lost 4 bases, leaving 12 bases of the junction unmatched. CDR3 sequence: CASSSLQAGDLYEQYF. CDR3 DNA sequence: TGTGCCAGCAGTTCCCTGCAAGCGGGAGATCTTTACGAGCAGTACTTC.

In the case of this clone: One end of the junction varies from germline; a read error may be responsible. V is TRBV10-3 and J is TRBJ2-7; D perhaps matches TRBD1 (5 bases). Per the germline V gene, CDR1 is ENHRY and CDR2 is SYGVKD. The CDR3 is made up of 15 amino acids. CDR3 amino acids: CAVRLGDPKSYEQYF. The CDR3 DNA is TGTGCCGTCAGGCTAGGGGATCCTAAGTCCTACGAGCAGTACTTC.

The CDR3 protein is CAWSTGIEQFF. CDR3 nucleotide sequence: TGTGCCTGGAGTACGGGAATTGAGCAGTTCTTC. The chain joins TRBV30 to TRBJ2-1, with a tentative D call TRBD2 (5 bases). Germline V gene data show CDR1 as GTSNPN and CDR2 as SVGIG (reference sequence). Trimming shortened V by 2 bases and J by 9 bases, and 8 bases separated the two germline ends. CDR3 length: 11 residues.

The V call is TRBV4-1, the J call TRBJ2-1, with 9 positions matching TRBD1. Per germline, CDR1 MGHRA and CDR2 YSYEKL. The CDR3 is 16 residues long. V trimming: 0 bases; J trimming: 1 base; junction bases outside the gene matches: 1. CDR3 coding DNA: TGCGCCAGCAGCCAAGATGGGACAGGGTCCTACAATGAGCAGTTCTTC. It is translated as CASSQDGTGSYNEQFF.

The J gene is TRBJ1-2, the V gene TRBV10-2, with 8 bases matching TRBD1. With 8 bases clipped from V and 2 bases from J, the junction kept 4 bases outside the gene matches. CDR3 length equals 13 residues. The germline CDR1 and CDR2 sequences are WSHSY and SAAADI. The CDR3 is CASVGQGNYGYTF. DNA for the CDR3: TGCGCCAGCGTCGGACAGGGAAACTATGGCTACACCTTC.

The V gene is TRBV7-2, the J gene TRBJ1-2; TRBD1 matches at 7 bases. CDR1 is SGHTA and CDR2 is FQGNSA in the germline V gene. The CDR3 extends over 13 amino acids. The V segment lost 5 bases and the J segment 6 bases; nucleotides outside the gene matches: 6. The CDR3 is CASSPGQANGYTF. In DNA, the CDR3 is TGTGCCAGCAGCCCAGGACAGGCGAATGGCTACACCTTC. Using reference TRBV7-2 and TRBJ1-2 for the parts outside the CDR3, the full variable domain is GAGVSQSPSNKVTEKGKDVELRCDPISGHTALYWYRQSLGQGLEFLIYFQGNSAPDKSGLPSDRFSAERTGGSVSTLTIQRTQQEDSAVYLCASSPGQANGYTFGSGTRLTVV.